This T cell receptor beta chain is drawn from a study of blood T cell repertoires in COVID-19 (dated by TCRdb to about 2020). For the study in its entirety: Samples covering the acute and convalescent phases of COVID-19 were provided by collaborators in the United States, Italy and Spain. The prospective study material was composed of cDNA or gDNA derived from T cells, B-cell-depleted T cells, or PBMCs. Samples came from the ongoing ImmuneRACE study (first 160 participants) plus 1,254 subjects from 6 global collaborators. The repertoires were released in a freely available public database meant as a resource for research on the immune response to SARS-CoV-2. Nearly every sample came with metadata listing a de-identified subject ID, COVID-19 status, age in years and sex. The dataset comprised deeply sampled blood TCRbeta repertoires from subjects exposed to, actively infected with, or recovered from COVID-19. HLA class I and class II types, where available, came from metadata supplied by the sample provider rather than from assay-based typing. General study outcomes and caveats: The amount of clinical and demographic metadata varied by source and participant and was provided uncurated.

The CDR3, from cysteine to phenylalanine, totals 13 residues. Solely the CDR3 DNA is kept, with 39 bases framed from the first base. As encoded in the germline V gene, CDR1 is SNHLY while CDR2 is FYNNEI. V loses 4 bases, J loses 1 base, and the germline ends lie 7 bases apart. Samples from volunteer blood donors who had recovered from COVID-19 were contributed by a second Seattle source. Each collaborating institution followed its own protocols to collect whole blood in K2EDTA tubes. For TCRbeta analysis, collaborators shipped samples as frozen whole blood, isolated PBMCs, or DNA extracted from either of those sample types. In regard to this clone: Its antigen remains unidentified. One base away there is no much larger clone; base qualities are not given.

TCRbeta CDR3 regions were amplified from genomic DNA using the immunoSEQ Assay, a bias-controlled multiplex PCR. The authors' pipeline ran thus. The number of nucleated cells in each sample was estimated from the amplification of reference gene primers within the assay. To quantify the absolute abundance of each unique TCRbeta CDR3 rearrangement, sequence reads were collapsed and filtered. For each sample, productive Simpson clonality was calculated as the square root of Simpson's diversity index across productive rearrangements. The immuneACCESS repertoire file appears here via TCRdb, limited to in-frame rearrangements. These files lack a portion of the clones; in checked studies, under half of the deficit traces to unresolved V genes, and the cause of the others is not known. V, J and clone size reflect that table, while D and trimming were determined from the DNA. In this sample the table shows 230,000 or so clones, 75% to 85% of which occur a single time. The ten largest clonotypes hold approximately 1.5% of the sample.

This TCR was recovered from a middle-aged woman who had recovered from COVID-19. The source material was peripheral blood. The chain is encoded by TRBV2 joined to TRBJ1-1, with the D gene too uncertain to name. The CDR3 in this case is CASSVPGNTEAFF. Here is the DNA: TGTGCCAGCAGTGTACCAGGGAACACTGAAGCTTTCTTT.